The 15 T cell receptor beta chains below were found in one sample sequenced in a study of blood T cells in healthy people across ages. It was with a sample-barcoded 5' primer and a J-beta primer mix that a second PCR of roughly 6 to 12 cycles was run. Via MiXCR, TCRdb re-called the 5' RACE reads, giving one row per CDR3 protein. The sample includes 800,000 to 950,000 distinct CDR3 sequences, 25% to 35% of them seen just once. These data were also reused for a study on T cells of mothers and their children.

The specimen was blood. The receptors shown here come from a woman in her 40s in good health.

On this clonotype: A much larger clone is a single base away; this may be a read error. The rearrangement links TRBV7-2 to TRBJ2-7; a weak D match, TRBD1 (5 bases). The germline V gene has CDR1 SGHTA and CDR2 FQGNSA. Trimming took 4 bases from V and 2 from J, leaving 12 bases between them. This CDR3 has 14 amino acids. This chain's CDR3 is CASSSWTRPYEQYF. As DNA, the CDR3 is TGTGCCAGCAGCTCCTGGACAAGGCCCTACGAGCAGTACTTC. The variable domain in full, with the rest retrieved from reference TRBV7-2 and TRBJ2-7, is GAGVSQSPSNKVTEKGKDVELRCDPISGHTALYWYRQSLGQGLEFLIYFQGNSAPDKSGLPSDRFSAERTGGSVSTLTIQRTQQEDSAVYLCASSSWTRPYEQYFGPGTRLTVT.

The chain uses TRBV18 and TRBJ1-1; unclear D gene. V was pared by 1 base and J by 0 bases, with 9 bases between. The CDR3 covers 15 residues. The germline gives CDR1 KGHSH, CDR2 LQKENI. The CDR3: CASSPLGGVNTEAFF. The CDR3 bases are TGTGCCAGCTCACCACTGGGTGGAGTGAACACTGAAGCTTTCTTT.

Ten or more counts support this clonotype. This chain links TRBV3-1 with TRBJ2-7; D assignment may be TRBD1 or TRBD2 (5 bases each). Germline assignment: CDR1 LGHDT and CDR2 YNNKEL (reference sequence). V was pared by 4 bases and J by 3 bases, with 10 bases between. The CDR3 covers 13 residues. The CDR3 nucleotides read TGTGCCAGCAGCCCGCTGGGGGACTACGAGCAGTACTTC. Translated: CASSPLGDYEQYF.

This clonotype was seen only a few times. V and J are TRBV11-2 and TRBJ2-5; D possibly uses TRBD1 or TRBD2 (5 bases each). Germline loops: CDR1 SGHAT, CDR2 FQNNGV. The CDR3 totals 13 residues. V was trimmed by 5 bases and J by 5 bases, leaving 12 bases between them. The CDR3 protein is CASSMGRFETQYF. In DNA, the CDR3 is TGTGCCAGCAGCATGGGACGTTTTGAGACCCAGTACTTC.

This clonotype has more than one count but fewer than ten. This rearrangement joins TRBV3-1 to TRBJ2-4; 10 bases align to TRBD2. The J call may be faulty, since TRBJ2-7 better matches the DNA end. CDR1 is LGHDT and CDR2 is YNNKEL in the germline V gene (reference sequence). This CDR3 is 15 amino acids long. The CDR3 loop is CASSHRTSGSYEQYF. The CDR3 coding sequence is TGTGCCAGCAGCCACCGGACTAGCGGCAGCTACGAGCAGTACTTC.

With regard to this clonotype: A read error may be the cause here, since a much bigger clone is one base away. CDR3 DNA: TGCGCCAACAGCCAAGATAGGCTATTGAGGGTCGGGGATGAGCAGTTCTTC. Protein product: CANSQDRLLRVGDEQFF. The chain recombines TRBV4-1 with TRBJ2-1; tentatively, D is TRBD2 (5 bases). CDR3 length equals 17 residues. Germline CDR1 is MGHRA and CDR2 is YSYEKL.

This clonotype has a count of ten or more. The V and J genes are TRBV20-1 and TRBJ2-7; 10 nucleotides agree with TRBD1. The CDR3 contains 14 residues. The germline V gene encodes CDR1 DFQATT and CDR2 SNEGSKA (reference sequence). Trimming at V came to 1 base and at J to 3 bases, leaving 3 bases not matched to a gene. The CDR3, as DNA: TGCAGTGCTAGAGCGGACAGGGGGGGCTACGAGCAGTACTTC. As protein: CSARADRGGYEQYF.

In regard to this clonotype: A much larger clone is a single base away; this may be a read error. This chain links TRBV5-1 with TRBJ2-1; D perhaps matches TRBD2 (6 bases). The CDR3 sequence is 12 residues long. With 2 bases removed from V and 9 bases from J, the gap between germline ends came to 9 bases. Germline V gene data show CDR1 as SGHRS and CDR2 as YFSETQ. The CDR3, as DNA: TGCGCCAGCAGCTTCGGGGGTGGTGAGCAGTTCTTC. Translation gives CASSFGGGEQFF.

This clonotype was counted many times. The chain is built from TRBV21-1 and TRBJ2-6. TRBV21-1 is noted as a pseudogene. This CDR3 has 16 residues. CDR3 loop: CASIQDRTSGANVLTF. The DNA of the CDR3 is TGTGCCAGCATCCAAGACAGGACCTCTGGGGCCAACGTCCTGACTTTC.

This clonotype was observed a handful of times. V and J are TRBV12-3 or TRBV12-4 and TRBJ1-4; 8 bases fit TRBD1. The CDR3 loop spans 15 amino acids. Unmatched junction bases numbered 7, after V lost 8 bases and J lost 2 bases. CDR3 nucleotides: TGTGCCAGCCGACCAGGGGGCCGGACTAATGAAAAACTGTTTTTT. Amino acids: CASRPGGRTNEKLFF.

A remark on this clonotype: This may be a read error: a much more frequent sequence differs by one nucleotide. V is TRBV7-2 and J is TRBJ2-5; no reliable D call. The J call may be incorrect, as the DNA end agrees better with TRBJ2-7. This CDR3 is built from 13 residues. Germline CDR1 is SGHTA and CDR2 is FQGNSA. In nucleotides, the CDR3 is TGTGCCAGCAGCTTAGGGGCTTCGGACGAGCAGTACTTC. This translates into CASSLGASDEQYF.

This clonotype was observed a handful of times. The chain combines TRBV4-1 with TRBJ2-3; no definite D call. CDR1 and CDR2 from the germline V gene are MGHRA and YSYEKL. The CDR3 length is 16 residues. Between the trimmed V and J ends, which lost 2 bases and 2 bases, there was a span of 14 bases. The CDR3: CASSQIDLITTDTQYF. The CDR3 DNA is TGCGCCAGCAGCCAAATAGACTTGATAACCACAGATACGCAGTATTTT.

This clonotype has just a few counts. DNA of the CDR3: TGCGCCAGCAGCCAGCGACAGGGGCCCAACGTGCAGTACTTC. This codes for CASSQRQGPNVQYF. J is TRBJ2-5 and V is TRBV4-1; TRBD1 matches at 8 bases. The CDR3 extends over 14 amino acids. The V segment lost 3 bases and the J segment 11 bases; nucleotides outside the gene matches: 11. Germline values: CDR1 MGHRA, CDR2 YSYEKL.

Concerning this clonotype itself: This may arise from a read error, as a much more abundant clone is one base away. CDR3 nucleotide sequence: TGCGCCAGCAGCTCCTACAGGGGGCGCGTAGATATGCAGTATTTT. It is translated as CASSSYRGRVDMQYF. V usage is TRBV5-1 and J usage is TRBJ2-3, with 9 bases aligning to TRBD1. There are 15 residues in the CDR3. Germline V gene lookup returns CDR1 SGHRS and CDR2 YFSETQ.

The CDR3 reads CASGTPGTLRDNEQFF. The CDR3 nucleotides read TGTGCCAGCGGGACCCCCGGGACCCTCCGCGACAATGAGCAGTTCTTC. The chain uses TRBV28 and TRBJ2-1; D could derive from TRBD1 or TRBD2 (5 bases each). This CDR3 is 16 amino acids long. Germline V gene data show CDR1 as MDHEN and CDR2 as SYDVKM. Trimming removed 8 bases from V and 5 bases from J, with 22 bases in between.